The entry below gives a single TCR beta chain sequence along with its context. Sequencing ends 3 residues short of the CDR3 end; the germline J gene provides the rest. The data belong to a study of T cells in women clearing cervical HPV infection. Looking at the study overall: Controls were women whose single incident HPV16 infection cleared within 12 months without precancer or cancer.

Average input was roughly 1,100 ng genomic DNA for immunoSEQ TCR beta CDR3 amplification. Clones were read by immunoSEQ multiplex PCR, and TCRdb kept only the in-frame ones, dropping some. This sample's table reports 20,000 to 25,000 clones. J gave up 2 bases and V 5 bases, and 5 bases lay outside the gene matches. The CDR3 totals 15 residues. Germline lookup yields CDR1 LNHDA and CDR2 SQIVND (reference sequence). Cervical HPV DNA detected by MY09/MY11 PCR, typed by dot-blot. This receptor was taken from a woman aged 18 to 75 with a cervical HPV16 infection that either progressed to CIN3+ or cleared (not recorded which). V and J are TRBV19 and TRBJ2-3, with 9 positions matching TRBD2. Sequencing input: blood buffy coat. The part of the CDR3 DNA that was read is TGTGCCAGTAGTCTTAGCGGGAGCGCCACAGATACG. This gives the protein CASSLSGSATDT. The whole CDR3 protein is CASSLSGSATDTQYF.